Here is one TCR beta chain with its context. This record comes from a study of technical replicates of blood from several donors. Repertoires were generated with immunoSEQ multiplex PCR, while TCRdb's copy carries only in-frame clones and drops some. The data hold fewer than 90,000 clones, with 93% observed a single time. This TCR derives from a human donor in good health. Source material: T cells isolated from PBMCs.

Here the CDR3 reads CASSIGTLGETQYF. The CDR3, as DNA: TGTGCCAGTAGTATCGGGACTTTGGGGGAGACCCAGTACTTC. This chain connects TRBV19 to TRBJ2-5, with D possibly matching TRBD2 (6 bases). Trimming removed 3 bases at V and 5 bases at J, with 13 bases between. In germline, CDR1 is LNHDA, CDR2 SQIVND (reference sequence). This CDR3 is 14 amino acids long.